This record covers a single TCR beta chain. Its ends do not fully match the called genes, so a read error is possible. Other nucleotide sequences from this sample produce the same CDR3. In the original workflow: Reference gene primer amplification in the assay estimated nucleated cell counts. This table comes from immunoSEQ multiplex PCR, and its TCRdb copy is limited to in-frame clones, with some not included. For V, J and clone size, that table is used; D and trimming come from the DNA. This table holds under 300,000 clones, 75% to 90% found once. The source of the sample is a study of blood T cell repertoires in COVID-19. Across the study: Specimens from acute and convalescent COVID-19 originated in the United States, Italy and Spain. PBMCs, B-cell-depleted T cells, or T cells were the source of the cDNA or gDNA that made up the material.

The sequence was collected from a man aged 60 to 69 who had recovered from COVID-19. The sequenced sample was peripheral blood.

The CDR3 here is CASSSSTTSGGEQCF. The CDR3 DNA follows: TGTGCCAGCAGCTCCTCGACGACTAGCGGGGGCGAGCAGTGTTTC. This chain joins TRBV7-8 and TRBJ2-7, with 12 bases that match TRBD2. Germline assignment: CDR1 SGHVS and CDR2 FQNEAQ. The CDR3 sequence is 15 residues long.